This TCR beta chain was documented in a study of blood T cells in healthy people across ages. Study conclusions and caveats: A roughly linear age-dependent decrease characterized TCR beta diversity per million T cells.

As to this clonotype: What it recognizes is unknown.

Primers used in a second PCR of roughly 6 to 11 cycles were a sample-barcoded 5' primer and a J-beta primer mix. TCRdb processed the 5' RACE reads anew with MiXCR; each CDR3 protein has one entry. The table includes roughly 730,000 distinct CDR3 sequences, about 56% detected once. Germline V gives CDR1 SQVTM, CDR2 ANQGSEA. Trimming took 4 bases from V and 5 from J; bases not matched to a gene: 4. This CDR3 is built from 12 residues. J is TRBJ2-5 and V is TRBV29-1, with 7 positions matching TRBD1. The TCR comes from a middle-aged man in good health. The specimen sequenced was blood. In DNA form, the CDR3 reads TGCAGCGTTGCGTCCAGGGGGGAGACCCAGTACTTC. It is translated as CSVASRGETQYF.